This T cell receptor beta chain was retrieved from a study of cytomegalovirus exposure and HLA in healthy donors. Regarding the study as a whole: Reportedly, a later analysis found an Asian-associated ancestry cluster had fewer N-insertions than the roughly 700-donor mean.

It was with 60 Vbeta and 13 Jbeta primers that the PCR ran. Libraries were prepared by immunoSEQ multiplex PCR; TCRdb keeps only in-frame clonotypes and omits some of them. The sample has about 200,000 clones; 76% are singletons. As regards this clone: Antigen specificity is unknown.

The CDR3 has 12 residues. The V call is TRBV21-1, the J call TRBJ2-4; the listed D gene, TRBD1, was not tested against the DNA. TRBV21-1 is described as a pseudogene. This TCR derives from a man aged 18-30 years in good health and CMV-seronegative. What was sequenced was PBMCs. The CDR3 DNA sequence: TGTGCCAGCAGCTGGGCACGGAACATTCAGTACTTC. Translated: CASSWARNIQYF.